The source of this T cell receptor beta chain is a study of blood T cell repertoires in COVID-19. Study information: The samples span acute and convalescent COVID-19 from the United States, Italy and Spain. Nucleic acid was either cDNA or gDNA, and it came from T cells, B-cell-depleted T cells, or PBMCs.

After removal of 1 base from V and 3 bases from J, the junction contained 4 bases not matched to a gene. From germline, CDR1 is SGDLS and CDR2 YYNGEE. The CDR3 extends over 15 amino acids. This clone was recorded once. Per the authors' pipeline: Reference gene primer amplification yielded estimated nucleated cell counts. Sequenced by immunoSEQ multiplex PCR; TCRdb stores in-frame clones only, minus some. That table supplies the V and J calls and clone size; D and trimming were determined from the DNA. Here the sample spans about 130,000 clones, around 70% being singletons. What was sequenced was peripheral blood. The V call is TRBV9, the J call TRBJ1-3; TRBD1 matches 7 bases. The receptor was isolated from a man aged 60 to 75 with acute or convalescent COVID-19. The chain's CDR3 is CASSVTGDGGNTIYF. For the CDR3, the DNA is TGTGCCAGCAGCGTAACAGGGGACGGTGGAAACACCATATATTTT.